Sequencing of this TCR beta chain was carried out in a study of molecular identifiers for immune sequencing clone quantification. CDR1 and CDR2 (germline): SEHNR, FQNEAQ (reference sequence). The CDR3 runs to 16 residues. With 3 bases removed from V and 4 bases from J, the gap between germline ends came to 18 bases. Bulk TCR libraries used previously described methods and listed TCR primers. From the PCR reads, TCRdb called clonotypes with MiXCR, one entry per CDR3 protein. Of just under 650,000 distinct CDR3 sequences in the sample, just under 20% were seen once. This clonotype was sampled from a human donor in good health. Some libraries in this study had Jurkat cell RNA spiked in. Sequencing was carried out using naive CD8+ T cells from blood, with Jurkat cell RNA spiked in. The sample's subset: FACS-sorted CD8+CD4-CCR7+CD45RA+ naive T cells. The rearrangement links TRBV7-9 to TRBJ2-5; D is possibly TRBD1 or TRBD2 (5 bases each). CDR3 coding DNA: TGTGCCAGCAGCTTGGAATTTAGAGGGACCCGAGAGACCCAGTACTTC. Its translation: CASSLEFRGTRETQYF.